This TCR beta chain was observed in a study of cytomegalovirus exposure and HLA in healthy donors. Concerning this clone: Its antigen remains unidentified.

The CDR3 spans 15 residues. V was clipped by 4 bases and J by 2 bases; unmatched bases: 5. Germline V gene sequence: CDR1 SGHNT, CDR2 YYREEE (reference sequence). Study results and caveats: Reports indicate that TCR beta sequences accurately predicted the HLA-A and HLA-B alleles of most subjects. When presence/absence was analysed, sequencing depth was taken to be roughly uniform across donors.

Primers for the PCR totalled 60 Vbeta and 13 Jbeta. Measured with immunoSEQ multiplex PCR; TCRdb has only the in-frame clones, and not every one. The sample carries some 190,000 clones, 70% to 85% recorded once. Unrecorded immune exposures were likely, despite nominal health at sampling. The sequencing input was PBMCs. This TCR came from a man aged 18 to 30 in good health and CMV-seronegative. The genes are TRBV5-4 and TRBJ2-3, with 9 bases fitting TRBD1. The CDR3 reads CASSLDRGLTDTQYF. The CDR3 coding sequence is TGTGCCAGCAGCCTGGACAGGGGACTCACAGATACGCAGTATTTT.